This is a list of T cell receptor beta chains from one sample in a study of CD8+CD57+ T cells in acquired aplastic anemia. TCRdb analysed the reads with MiXCR anew, one entry per CDR3 protein. The data contain 300,000 or so distinct CDR3 sequences, 55% to 60% of them singletons. Sequencing used sorted CD4+, CD8+, or CD8+CD57+ T cells (not recorded which) from PBMCs. These receptors all come from a human donor with severe aplastic anemia or a healthy control (not recorded which). Both conserved end residues are part of each CDR3. A D gene is named only where the DNA matches it firmly. Only some rows state a clone size, as once, few, many or a class for expanded clones.

few TRBJ2-5 - TRBV6-4 CASNTGSGTQYF TGCGCCAGCAATACAGGATCGGGGACCCAGTACTTC
once TRBJ2-7 - TRBV2 CASTEGPYEQYF TGTGCCAGCACCGAGGGACCTTACGAGCAGTACTTC
few TRBJ2-5 TRBD2 TRBV7-3 CASSYRGGLAGEGETQYF TGTGCCAGCAGCTACCGGGGGGGACTAGCGGGGGAAGGAGAGACCCAGTACTTC
many TRBJ1-1 - TRBV6-6 CASSASSPEAFF TGTGCCAGCTCCGCTTCTTCCCCTGAAGCTTTCTTT
- TRBJ1-4 - TRBV25-1 CASSMGFANEKLFF TGTGCCAGCTCAATGGGGTTCGCTAACGAAAAACTGTTTTTT
many TRBJ2-1 TRBD1 TRBV20-1 CSADRGAHNEQFF TGCAGTGCCGACAGGGGGGCTCACAATGAGCAGTTCTTC
once TRBJ1-4 - TRBV2 CASSDPGTNEKLFF TGTGCCAGCAGTGACCCGGGCACTAATGAAAAACTGTTTTTT
- TRBJ1-3 - TRBV15 CATSRAIASTTSGNTIYF TGTGCCACCAGCAGAGCTATTGCAAGTACCACCTCTGGAAACACCATATATTTT
- TRBJ1-1 TRBD1 TRBV7-2 CASSLEGTVNTEAFF TGTGCCAGCAGCTTAGAAGGGACAGTGAACACTGAAGCTTTCTTT
- TRBJ1-2 - TRBV6-1 CASSEHQHAGYTF TGTGCCAGCAGTGAGCACCAGCACGCCGGCTACACCTTC
- TRBJ2-1 TRBD2 TRBV20-1 CSARASGRNNEQFF TGCAGTGCTAGGGCTAGCGGGAGGAACAATGAGCAGTTCTTC
many TRBJ2-3 - TRBV20-1 CSARDHGITDTQYF TGCAGTGCTAGAGATCATGGGATAACAGATACGCAGTATTTT
- TRBJ2-6 - TRBV7-8 CASSLWVRGANVLTF TGTGCCAGCAGCTTATGGGTTCGTGGGGCCAACGTCCTGACTTTC
once TRBJ1-6 - TRBV20-1 CSASSAGTENSPLHF TGCAGTGCTAGCTCGGCCGGGACGGAGAATTCACCCCTCCACTTT
many TRBJ2-2 - TRBV7-3 CASTLIRGGELFF TGTGCCAGCACCCTTATCCGCGGCGGGGAGCTGTTTTTT
few TRBJ1-4 - TRBV12-3/TRBV12-4 CASSFRVGGKLFF TGTGCCAGCAGTTTCCGGGTTGGTGGAAAACTGTTTTTT
- TRBJ2-1 - TRBV5-1 CASSLEDGPGDEQFF TGCGCCAGCAGCTTGGAGGACGGCCCGGGGGATGAGCAGTTCTTC
- TRBJ2-7 TRBD2 TRBV5-1 CASSQAGLASEQYF TGCGCCAGCAGCCAAGCGGGACTAGCAAGCGAACAGTACTTC
many TRBJ1-2 - TRBV2 CASSEKDDGRGYTF TGTGCCAGCAGTGAAAAGGACGACGGGAGAGGCTACACCTTC
- TRBJ2-7 - TRBV2 CASQAQASSYEQYF TGTGCCAGCCAGGCACAGGCCTCCTCCTACGAGCAGTACTTC
- TRBJ1-2 - TRBV10-3 CAISEGGFGYTF TGTGCCATCAGTGAGGGTGGGTTTGGCTACACCTTC
- TRBJ2-7 TRBD1 TRBV2 CASSETGGGYEQYF TGTGCCAGCAGTGAAACAGGGGGCGGCTACGAGCAGTACTTC
once TRBJ2-1 - TRBV11-2 CASSREPYNEQFF TGTGCCAGCAGCAGGGAGCCTTACAATGAGCAGTTCTTC
- TRBJ1-2 - TRBV20-1 CSAGTGRDYGYTF TGCAGTGCCGGCACGGGGCGCGACTATGGCTACACCTTC
- TRBJ1-2 TRBD1 TRBV25-1 CASSEDRGDGYTF TGTGCCAGCAGTGAGGACAGGGGGGATGGCTACACCTTC
many TRBJ2-1 - TRBV2 CASRSGPASNEQFF TGTGCCAGCAGGTCGGGGCCCGCCTCGAATGAGCAGTTCTTC
- TRBJ1-5 TRBD1 TRBV25-1 CASSESDRANNQPQHF TGTGCCAGCAGTGAATCGGACAGGGCGAATAATCAGCCCCAGCATTTT
- TRBJ1-1 - TRBV10-3 CAISDPVGRNTEAFF TGTGCCATCAGTGACCCCGTGGGTAGGAACACTGAAGCTTTCTTT
few TRBJ1-1 - TRBV2 CASGRLVNTEAFF TGTGCCAGCGGTCGTTTAGTGAACACTGAAGCTTTCTTT
- TRBJ2-2 TRBD1 TRBV20-1 CSASDDRGGTGELFF TGCAGTGCTAGTGATGACAGGGGCGGCACCGGGGAGCTGTTTTTT
- TRBJ1-5 - TRBV15 CATSRDPRQFGLFQPQHF TGTGCCACCAGCAGAGATCCCAGGCAGTTCGGGCTCTTTCAGCCCCAGCATTTT
- TRBJ2-3 TRBD2 TRBV25-1 CASSPPSGRGSTDTQYF TGTGCCAGCTCACCCCCGAGCGGGAGGGGCAGCACAGATACGCAGTATTTT
- TRBJ2-7 - TRBV24-1 CATSALNSYEQYF TGTGCCACCAGTGCTTTGAACAGCTACGAGCAGTACTTC
once TRBJ2-7 - TRBV9 CASSVGVGGTYEQYF TGTGCCAGCAGCGTAGGTGTAGGGGGAACCTACGAGCAGTACTTC
once TRBJ1-6 - TRBV7-9 CASSRVGRYPQHF TGTGCCAGCAGCCGCGTGGGGCGATATCCCCAACACTTT
many TRBJ1-6 - TRBV30 CAWSVGQQNSPLHF TGTGCCTGGAGTGTTGGACAGCAGAATTCACCCCTCCACTTT
once TRBJ2-2 - TRBV7-2 CASSLDAFGELFF TGTGCCAGCAGCTTAGATGCGTTTGGGGAGCTGTTTTTT
- TRBJ1-2 TRBD1 TRBV6-6 CASSYLNRGDYGYTF TGTGCCAGCAGTTACCTCAACAGGGGGGACTATGGCTACACCTTC